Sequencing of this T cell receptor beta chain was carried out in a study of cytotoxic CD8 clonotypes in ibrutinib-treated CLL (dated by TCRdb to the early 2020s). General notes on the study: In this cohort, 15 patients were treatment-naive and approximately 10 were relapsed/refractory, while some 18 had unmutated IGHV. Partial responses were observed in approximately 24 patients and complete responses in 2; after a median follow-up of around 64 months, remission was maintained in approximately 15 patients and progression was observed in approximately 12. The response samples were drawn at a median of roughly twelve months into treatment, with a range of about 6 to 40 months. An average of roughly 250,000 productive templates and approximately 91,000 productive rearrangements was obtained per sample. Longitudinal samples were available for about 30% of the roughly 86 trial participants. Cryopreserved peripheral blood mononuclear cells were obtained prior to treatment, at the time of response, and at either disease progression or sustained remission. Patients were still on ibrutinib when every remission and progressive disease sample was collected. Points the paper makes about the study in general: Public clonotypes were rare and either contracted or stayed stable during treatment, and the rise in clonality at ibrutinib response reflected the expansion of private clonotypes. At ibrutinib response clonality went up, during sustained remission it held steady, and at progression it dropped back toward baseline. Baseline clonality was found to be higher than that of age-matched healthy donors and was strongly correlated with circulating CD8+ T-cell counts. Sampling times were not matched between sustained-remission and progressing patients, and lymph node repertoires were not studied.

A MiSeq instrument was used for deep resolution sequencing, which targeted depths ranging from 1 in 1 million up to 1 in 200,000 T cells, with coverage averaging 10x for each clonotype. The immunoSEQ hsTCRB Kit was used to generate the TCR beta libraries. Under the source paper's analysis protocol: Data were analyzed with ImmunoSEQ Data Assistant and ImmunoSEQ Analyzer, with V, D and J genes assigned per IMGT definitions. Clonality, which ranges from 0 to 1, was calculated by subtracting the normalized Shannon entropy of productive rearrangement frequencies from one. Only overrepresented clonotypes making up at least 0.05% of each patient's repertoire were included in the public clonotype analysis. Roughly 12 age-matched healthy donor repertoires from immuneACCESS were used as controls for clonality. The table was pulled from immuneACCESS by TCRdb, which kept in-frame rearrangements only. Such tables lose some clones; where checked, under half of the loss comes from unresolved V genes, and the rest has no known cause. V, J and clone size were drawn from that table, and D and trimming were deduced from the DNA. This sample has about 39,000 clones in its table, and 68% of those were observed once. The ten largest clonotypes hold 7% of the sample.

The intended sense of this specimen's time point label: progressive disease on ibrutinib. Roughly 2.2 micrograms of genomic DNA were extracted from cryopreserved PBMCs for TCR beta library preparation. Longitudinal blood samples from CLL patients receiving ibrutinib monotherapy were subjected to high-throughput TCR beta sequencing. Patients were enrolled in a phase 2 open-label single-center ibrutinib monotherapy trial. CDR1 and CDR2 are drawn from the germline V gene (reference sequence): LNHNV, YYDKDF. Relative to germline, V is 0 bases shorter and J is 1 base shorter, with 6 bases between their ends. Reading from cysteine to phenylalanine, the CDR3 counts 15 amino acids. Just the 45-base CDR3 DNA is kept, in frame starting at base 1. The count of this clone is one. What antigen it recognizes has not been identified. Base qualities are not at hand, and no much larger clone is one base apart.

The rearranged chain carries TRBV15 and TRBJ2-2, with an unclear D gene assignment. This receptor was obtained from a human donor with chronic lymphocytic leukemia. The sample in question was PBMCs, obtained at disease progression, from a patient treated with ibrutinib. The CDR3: CATSRDRRNTGELFF. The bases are TGTGCCACCAGCAGAGACAGGCGGAACACCGGGGAGCTGTTTTTT.